This T cell receptor (beta chain) was recovered during a study of T cells after yellow fever vaccination. The CDR3 has 16 residues. Trimming removed 9 bases from V and 2 bases from J; junction bases left unmatched: 11. In its sample, this clonotype was seen many times. TCRdb re-analysed the 5' RACE reads in MiXCR, keeping a single row per CDR3 protein. The sample has 250,000 or so distinct CDR3 sequences, 3.6% seen once. The chain is built from TRBV12-3 or TRBV12-4 and TRBJ2-5; 11 bases are a match to TRBD2. The specimen was PBMCs, collected 15 days after the yellow fever booster vaccination. The TCR was taken from a man aged 18 to 30 who received the YFV17D yellow fever vaccine. This CDR3 reads CASGALAGGPQETQYF. The CDR3 nucleotides read TGTGCCAGTGGCGCCCTAGCGGGGGGCCCTCAAGAGACCCAGTACTTC.